The rows below give T cell receptor beta chains drawn from one sample of a study of blood T cell repertoires in COVID-19. The assay was immunoSEQ multiplex PCR, and TCRdb's table has in-frame clones only and misses some. The sample yields approximately 250,000 clones, about 87% seen once. The sample was PBMCs or T cells enriched from blood (not recorded which). The receptors were gathered from a young woman with acute COVID-19. Each CDR3 is given with its conserved first and last residue. D genes are given only for firm matches. Rows may omit the clone size; those that give it use once, few, many or a size class.

D	V	J	size	DNA	CDR3
.	TRBV4-1	TRBJ2-3	.	TGCGCCAGCAGCCAAAGACCCACGGGCGGGAGCACAGATACGCAGTATTTT	CASSQRPTGGSTDTQYF
TRBD2	TRBV9	TRBJ2-1	.	TGTGCCAGCAGCGAGCGGGAGGGTTACAATGAGCAGTTCTTC	CASSEREGYNEQFF
TRBD1	TRBV11-2	TRBJ2-3	.	TGTGCCAGCAGCACCAACAGGGGAGCCACAGATACGCAGTATTTT	CASSTNRGATDTQYF
.	TRBV24-1	TRBJ2-7	.	TGTGCCACCAGTGACTCAGGGTTCTACGAGCAGTACTTC	CATSDSGFYEQYF
TRBD1	TRBV2	TRBJ2-7	.	TGTGCCAGCAGGCCCCTAGGGACAGGGATAAGCGAGCAGTACTTC	CASRPLGTGISEQYF
TRBD2	TRBV11-2	TRBJ2-3	.	TGTGCCAGCAAAACTAGCGGGAGGAGCACAGATACGCAGTATTTT	CASKTSGRSTDTQYF
TRBD1	TRBV7-8	TRBJ2-1	.	TGTGCCAGCAGTTTCGACGGACAGGCTTTTAATGAGCAGTTCTTC	CASSFDGQAFNEQFF
.	TRBV28	TRBJ2-6	.	TGTGCCAGCAGTAGTGGCGGGCCGTTGCGAGGGGCCAACGTCCTGACTTTC	CASSSGGPLRGANVLTF
.	TRBV2	TRBJ2-1	.	TGTGCCACGGGGGTAGCGGAGTACAATGAGCAGTTCTTC	CATGVAEYNEQFF
TRBD1	TRBV28	TRBJ1-1	.	TGTGCCAGCTTCGGACAGGTGGCTATCGCTGAAGCTTTCTTT	CASFGQVAIAEAFF
.	TRBV29-1	TRBJ1-1	.	TGCAGCGTTGAAGGGAGACTTGCCACTGAAGCTTTCTTT	CSVEGRLATEAFF
TRBD2	TRBV6-1	TRBJ2-7	.	TGTGCCAGCAGTGAAGGAGGTCTAGCGGCCTCCTACGAGCAGTACTTC	CASSEGGLAASYEQYF
TRBD2	TRBV30	TRBJ2-1	.	TGTGCCTGGACCGGGACTAGCGGGACCTACAATGAGCAGTTCTTC	CAWTGTSGTYNEQFF
.	TRBV6-2/TRBV6-3	TRBJ2-7	.	TGTGCCAGCAGTTACCGGGCGTCGGTGGGGACTTTAGACTCCTACGAGCAGTACTTC	CASSYRASVGTLDSYEQYF
TRBD1	TRBV19	TRBJ2-7	.	TGTGCCAGTAGTAGCGGTGGGGGGACAGGAGACTACGAGCAGTACTTC	CASSSGGGTGDYEQYF
TRBD1	TRBV7-9	TRBJ1-1	.	TGTGCCAGCAGACCACAGGGGAGCACTGAAGCTTTCTTT	CASRPQGSTEAFF
TRBD1	TRBV11-1	TRBJ2-4	.	TGTGCCAGCAGCCTGGGGACAGTAAAAAACATTCAGTACTTC	CASSLGTVKNIQYF
TRBD2	TRBV5-1	TRBJ2-7	.	TGCGCCAGCAGCTCTACATTAGCGGGAGGGTCCTACGAGCAGTACTTC	CASSSTLAGGSYEQYF
.	TRBV6-1	TRBJ2-6	.	TGTGCCAGCAGTGACGTCAGAACCTTCGGGGCCAACGTCCTGACTTTC	CASSDVRTFGANVLTF
TRBD2	TRBV11-2	TRBJ2-5	.	TGTGCCAGCAGCCAAACGGGGGGGCGGCTGGAGACCCAGTACTTC	CASSQTGGRLETQYF
.	TRBV7-2	TRBJ2-1	.	TGTGCCAGCAGCTCACCGGGACAACTCAATGAGCAGTTCTTC	CASSSPGQLNEQFF
.	TRBV29-1	TRBJ1-5	.	TGCAGCGCAAAAGACGGGGGTCAGCCCCAGCATTTT	CSAKDGGQPQHF
TRBD2	TRBV27	TRBJ2-1	.	TGTGCCAGCATCTCCTCTTGGGGGGGGTACAATGAGCAGTTCTTC	CASISSWGGYNEQFF
.	TRBV28	TRBJ1-2	few	TGTGCCAGCGGACGAGCCCAGGACAGTCCTAAGAACTATGGCTACACCTTC	CASGRAQDSPKNYGYTF
TRBD1	TRBV28	TRBJ2-2	.	TGTGCCAGCACCTTCCCAAAGGGACAGGGTATACGGAACACCGGGGAGCTGTTTTTT	CASTFPKGQGIRNTGELFF
.	TRBV19	TRBJ2-7	.	TGTGCCAGTAGTACCTACCTGTCCTACGAGCAGTACTTC	CASSTYLSYEQYF
.	TRBV18	TRBJ2-7	.	TGTGCCAGCTCACCACCGGCTGGGGGAGGTGAGCAGTACTTC	CASSPPAGGGEQYF
.	TRBV19	TRBJ2-4	.	TGTGCCAGTAGTATAGAAAGGGGAACGGCCAAAAACATTCAGTACTTC	CASSIERGTAKNIQYF
.	TRBV7-8	TRBJ1-5	.	TGTGCCAGCAGCTTAGCTCAGAATCAGCCCCAGCATTTT	CASSLAQNQPQHF
.	TRBV4-1	TRBJ1-2	.	TGCGCCAGCAGCCAAGCCCGACAGGCAGGGTTGGATTATGGCTACACCTTC	CASSQARQAGLDYGYTF
TRBD2	TRBV28	TRBJ2-3	.	TGTGCCAGCAGTTTCCCACGTAGCGGGAGTCGGTCTAGCACAGATACGCAGTATTTT	CASSFPRSGSRSSTDTQYF
TRBD2	TRBV10-3	TRBJ2-1	.	TGTGCCATCAGTGAGTCTCAGCGGGAGGGCCCAATTGGCAATGAGCAGTTCTTC	CAISESQREGPIGNEQFF
.	TRBV28	TRBJ2-3	.	TGTGCCAGCAGTTTATGGACTGGCGGCACAGATACGCAGTATTTT	CASSLWTGGTDTQYF
TRBD1	TRBV6-5	TRBJ1-2	.	TGTGCCAGCAGTTACTCGATTGGGACAGGGAATGGCTACACCTTC	CASSYSIGTGNGYTF
.	TRBV7-8	TRBJ2-1	.	TGTGCCAGCAGACTCTACAATGAGCAGTTCTTC	CASRLYNEQFF
TRBD2	TRBV9	TRBJ2-1	.	TGTGCCAGCAGCCCCGGCGGTAGCGGGGACTACAATGAGCAGTTCTTC	CASSPGGSGDYNEQFF
TRBD1	TRBV11-2	TRBJ2-1	.	TGTGCCAGCAGCCCGGACAGGGCGGAGCAGTTCTTC	CASSPDRAEQFF
TRBD2	TRBV15	TRBJ2-7	.	TGTGCCACCAGCAGAGATGGAGCGGGAGGGCCGGGGGAGCAGTACTTC	CATSRDGAGGPGEQYF
TRBD2	TRBV10-3	TRBJ2-1	.	TGTGCCGTGGCGGTACATCTGGGACTAGCGGCTTCCTACAATGAGCAGTTCTTC	CAVAVHLGLAASYNEQFF
.	TRBV6-2/TRBV6-3	TRBJ2-7	.	TGTGCCAGCAGTTACCCGATGAGCTCCTACGAGCAGTACTTC	CASSYPMSSYEQYF
TRBD1	TRBV9	TRBJ2-1	.	TGTGCCAGCAGCGCGTCGGGACAGTTAGACAATGAGCAGTTCTTC	CASSASGQLDNEQFF
.	TRBV24-1	TRBJ2-1	.	TGTGCCACCAGTGACCCTCAGGGTGCCCGGAGCAATGAGCAGTTCTTC	CATSDPQGARSNEQFF
.	TRBV10-3	TRBJ2-2	.	TGTGCCATCAGTGAGTACCCAGGGACCGGGGAGCTGTTTTTT	CAISEYPGTGELFF
TRBD2	TRBV5-1	TRBJ2-4	.	TGCGCCAGCAGCTTGGCCGAGGAGGGAGGGAGAAACATTCAGTACTTC	CASSLAEEGGRNIQYF
TRBD2	TRBV20-1	TRBJ2-2	.	TGCAGTGCTATTGATCCCGGACTAGTTTCCGGGGAGCTGTTTTTT	CSAIDPGLVSGELFF
.	TRBV7-8	TRBJ2-3	.	TGTGCCAGCAGCTTAGCGGGGCCAACAGATACGCAGTATTTT	CASSLAGPTDTQYF
.	TRBV6-1	TRBJ2-2	few	TGTGCCAGCAGTGAAGGCAGGGGCAGGGACACCGGGGAGCTGTTTTTT	CASSEGRGRDTGELFF
.	TRBV28	TRBJ2-1	.	TGTGCCAGCAGTTGGGACATTTTTAACTATGAGCAGTTCTTC	CASSWDIFNYEQFF
.	TRBV28	TRBJ2-7	.	TGTGCCAGCAGTTTTGGGGGCACGGCCTCCTACGAGCAGTACTTC	CASSFGGTASYEQYF
.	TRBV9	TRBJ1-3	.	TGTGCCAGCAGCGTAGCTTTCGGGATCTCTGGAAACACCATATATTTT	CASSVAFGISGNTIYF
.	TRBV7-9	TRBJ1-6	.	TGTGCCAGCAGCTTAGGTACAGGGAGTAGCAATAATTCACCCCTCCACTTT	CASSLGTGSSNNSPLHF
.	TRBV7-3	TRBJ2-3	.	TGTGCCAGCAGCTCCCCCCCCGCGGATACGCAGTATTTT	CASSSPPADTQYF
.	TRBV6-5	TRBJ2-7	.	TGTGCCAGCAGTTACTCTACAGCCCCGGCCTACGAGCAGTACTTC	CASSYSTAPAYEQYF